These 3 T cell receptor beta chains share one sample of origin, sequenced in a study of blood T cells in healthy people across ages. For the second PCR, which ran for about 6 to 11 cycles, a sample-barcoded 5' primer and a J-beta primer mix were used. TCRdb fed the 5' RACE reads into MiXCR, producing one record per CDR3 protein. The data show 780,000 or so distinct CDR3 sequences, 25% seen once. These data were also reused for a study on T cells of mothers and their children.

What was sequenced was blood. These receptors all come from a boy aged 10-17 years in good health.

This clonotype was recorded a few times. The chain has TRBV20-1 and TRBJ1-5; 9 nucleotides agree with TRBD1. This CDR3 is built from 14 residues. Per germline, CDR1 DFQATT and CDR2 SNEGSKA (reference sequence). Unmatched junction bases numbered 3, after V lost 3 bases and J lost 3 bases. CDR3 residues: CSARDRGPNQPQHF. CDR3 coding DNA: TGCAGTGCTAGGGACAGGGGACCCAATCAGCCCCAGCATTTT.

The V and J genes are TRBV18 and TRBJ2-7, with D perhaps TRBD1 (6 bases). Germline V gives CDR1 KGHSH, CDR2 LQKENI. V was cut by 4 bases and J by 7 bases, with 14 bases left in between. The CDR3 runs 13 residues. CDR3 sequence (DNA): TGTGCCAGCTCACTTGACAGGTTGTGGGAGCAGTACTTC. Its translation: CASSLDRLWEQYF.

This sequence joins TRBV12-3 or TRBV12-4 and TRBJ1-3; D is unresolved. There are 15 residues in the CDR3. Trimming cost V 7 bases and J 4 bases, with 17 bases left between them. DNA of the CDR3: TGTGCCAGCACCATCGTCGGGGTGGGCGGAAACACCATATATTTT. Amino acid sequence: CASTIVGVGGNTIYF.